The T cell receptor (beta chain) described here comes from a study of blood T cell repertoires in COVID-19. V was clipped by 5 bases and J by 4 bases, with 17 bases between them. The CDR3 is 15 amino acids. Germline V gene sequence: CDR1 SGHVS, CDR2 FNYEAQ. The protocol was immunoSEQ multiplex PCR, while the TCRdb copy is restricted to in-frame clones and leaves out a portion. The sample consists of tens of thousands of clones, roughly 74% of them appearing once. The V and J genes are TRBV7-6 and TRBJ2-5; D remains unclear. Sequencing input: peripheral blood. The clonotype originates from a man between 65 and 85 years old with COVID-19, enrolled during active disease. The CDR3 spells CASSPKPRVGETQYF. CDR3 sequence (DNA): TGTGCCAGCAGCCCCAAGCCCCGGGTAGGAGAGACCCAGTACTTC. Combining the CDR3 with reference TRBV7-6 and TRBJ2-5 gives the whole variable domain GAGVSQSPRYKVTKRGQDVALRCDPISGHVSLYWYRQALGQGPEFLTYFNYEAQQDKSGLPNDRFSAERPEGSISTLTIQRTEQRDSAMYRCASSPKPRVGETQYFGPGTRLLVL.